Listed below are T cell receptor beta chains from one sample, sequenced in a study of blood T cell repertoires in COVID-19. The table came from immunoSEQ multiplex PCR; TCRdb's copy has only in-frame clones and leaves some out. The sample has under 450,000 clones, around 87% seen once. Sequences were obtained from PBMCs or T cells enriched from blood (not recorded which). The origin of the receptors is a man aged 25 to 45 who had recovered from COVID-19. Each CDR3 is given with its conserved first and last residue. A D gene is named only where the DNA matches it firmly. Rows may omit the clone size; those that give it use once, few, many or a size class.

clone_size d_call j_call v_call cdr3_nt cdr3_aa
NA TRBD1 TRBJ1-2 TRBV6-5 TGTGCCAGCAGTTACTCCGAGGGGACAGGAGGAGGCTACACCTTC CASSYSEGTGGGYTF
NA NA TRBJ1-5 TRBV6-2/TRBV6-3 TGTGCCAGCAGTTACTTCGGGGGGCAGGTTCAGCCCCAGCATTTT CASSYFGGQVQPQHF
NA TRBD1 TRBJ2-1 TRBV2 TGTGCCAGCAGTGAAGGACAGGGGGTGCTCAATGAGCAGTTCTTC CASSEGQGVLNEQFF
NA NA TRBJ1-1 TRBV19 TGTGCCAGCATGAACACTGAAGCTTTCTTT CASMNTEAFF
few TRBD2 TRBJ2-3 TRBV7-2 TGTGCCAGCAGCTTGGGACTAGCGGGGGGTAGCACAGATACGCAGTATTTT CASSLGLAGGSTDTQYF
NA NA TRBJ1-5 TRBV6-2/TRBV6-3 TGTGCCAGCAGTTCCGAGGACACTTATCAGCCCCAGCATTTT CASSSEDTYQPQHF
NA NA TRBJ1-5 TRBV15 TGTGCCACCAGCAGAGATCAGATGTACAGTAATCAGCCCCAGCATTTT CATSRDQMYSNQPQHF
NA NA TRBJ1-6 TRBV2 TGTGCCAGCAGTGACCTGCGATCTAATTCACCCCTCCACTTT CASSDLRSNSPLHF
NA TRBD1 TRBJ1-1 TRBV27 TGTGCCAGCCGCCCCTACTCAGGGGGCGAGGCTGAAGCTTTCTTT CASRPYSGGEAEAFF
NA NA TRBJ2-2 TRBV6-5 TGTGCCAGCACCTGGACAGTCTTCGAGCTGTTTTTT CASTWTVFELFF
NA NA TRBJ1-4 TRBV5-5 TGTGCCAGCAGTAGAGATCCTAATGAAAAACTGTTTTTT CASSRDPNEKLFF
NA NA TRBJ1-1 TRBV19 TGTGCCAGTAGTACAACAGGTAAACAAAACACTGAAGCTTTCTTT CASSTTGKQNTEAFF
NA TRBD1 TRBJ1-5 TRBV9 TGTGCCAGCAGCGGTACAGGGGTTTTCCAGCCCCAGCATTTT CASSGTGVFQPQHF
NA TRBD2 TRBJ2-7 TRBV18 TGTGCCAGCTCACCGAGCGGGACGGGCAACTCCTACGAGCAGTACTTC CASSPSGTGNSYEQYF
NA TRBD2 TRBJ2-3 TRBV18 TGTGCCAGCTCACCGAGACTAGCGGGGGGGACAGATACGCAGTATTTT CASSPRLAGGTDTQYF
NA NA TRBJ1-1 TRBV7-2 TGTGCCAGCAGCATCACCACAGGGTCAGCAGCTTTCTTT CASSITTGSAAFF